This T cell receptor (beta chain) was recovered during a study of graft-versus-host responses after intestinal transplantation. Study-wide context: Following induction with anti-thymocyte globulin, all recipients were given tacrolimus and steroids for about 3 years. Overall study results and limits: Peak GvH clone levels in circulation were associated with early post-transplant HvG declines. Recipient marrow contained GvH clones, some of which appeared first in ileum or blood.

The method was immunoSEQ multiplex PCR; TCRdb's version includes in-frame clones alone and lacks a portion of them. In the table there are tens of thousands of clones, roughly 92% of which are singletons. The CDR3 has 14 residues. Trimming cost V 4 bases and J 0 bases, with 8 bases left between them. Germline V gives CDR1 SGDLS, CDR2 YYNGEE. To note about this clone: The antigen is undetermined.

The specimen comprised bone marrow, sampled around 720 days after intestinal transplantation. The source is a human patient who received an intestinal transplant, so some T cells may come from the graft donor. This chain links TRBV9 with TRBJ1-5; D gene ambiguous. CDR3 loop: CASSSSYSNQPQHF. For the CDR3, the DNA is TGTGCCAGCAGCTCGAGCTATAGCAATCAGCCCCAGCATTTT.